This passage covers 22 T cell receptor beta chains from one sample sequenced in a study of cytomegalovirus exposure and HLA in healthy donors. The PCR was carried out with 60 Vbeta primers and 13 Jbeta primers. TCRdb's table, derived via immunoSEQ multiplex PCR, lists solely in-frame clones and lacks some. The repertoire includes more than 110,000 clones, 70% to 85% of them detected once, and around 1.5% sits in the top ten. Sequenced input: PBMCs. The source of these receptors is a man aged 25 to 40 in good health and CMV-seropositive.

The chain links TRBV4-1 to TRBJ2-1, with D maybe TRBD2 (6 bases). The CDR3 is 16 amino acids. Germline CDR1 is MGHRA and CDR2 is YSYEKL. V was trimmed by 0 bases and J by 1 base, leaving 10 bases between them. CDR3 coding DNA: TGCGCCAGCAGCCAAGATATTAGCGGATCCTACAATGAGCAGTTCTTC. Translated: CASSQDISGSYNEQFF.

The CDR3 sequence: CASSEGRGGHLDTQYF. CDR3 nucleotides: TGTGCCAGCAGTGAAGGACGGGGGGGGCATCTGGATACGCAGTATTTT. V gene TRBV6-1 combines with J gene TRBJ2-3; TRBD2 matches at 8 bases. CDR1 is MNHNS and CDR2 is SASEGT in the germline V gene. V lost 1 base, J lost 6 bases, and 9 bases stayed unmatched. The CDR3 is 16 residues long.

The J gene is TRBJ2-7, the V gene TRBV29-1; TRBD2 aligns across 9 bases. The CDR3 has 15 amino acids. From germline, CDR1 is SQVTM and CDR2 ANQGSEA. Trimming removed 5 bases from V and 6 bases from J; junction bases left unmatched: 14. The CDR3 DNA is TGCAGCGTTTCTTCCGGGACTAGCTTTGGAGGCGAGCAGTACTTC. Its translation is CSVSSGTSFGGEQYF.

This chain connects TRBV13 to TRBJ2-1, with D perhaps TRBD2 (6 bases). From germline, CDR1 is PRHDT and CDR2 FYEKMQ (reference sequence). Trimming took off 0 bases at V and 8 bases at J, with 11 bases between the two ends. The CDR3 is made up of 14 amino acids. The CDR3 DNA sequence: TGTGCCAGCAGCTTAGGCAGAAGGGAGGATGAGCAGTTCTTC. Its protein is CASSLGRREDEQFF.

The rearrangement links TRBV23-1 to TRBJ1-5, with D maybe TRBD1 (5 bases). TRBV23-1 is an open reading frame, and its role is uncertain. This CDR3 has 18 amino acids. Trimming removed 0 bases from V and 2 bases from J, with 17 bases in between. The CDR3 loop is CASSQSRCRASCNQPQHF. The CDR3 DNA follows: TGCGCCAGCAGTCAATCTCGCTGCAGGGCGTCTTGCAATCAGCCCCAGCATTTT.

This clone was seen a few times. The chain employs TRBV5-1 and TRBJ1-1; maybe TRBD1 (5 bases). Germline V CDR1 and CDR2: SGHRS, YFSETQ. The germline V and J ends were trimmed by 4 bases and 2 bases, with 15 bases remaining between them. The CDR3 spans 15 residues. The CDR3 loop is CASSPGHIFNTEAFF. DNA for the CDR3: TGCGCCAGCAGCCCCGGACATATCTTCAACACTGAAGCTTTCTTT. Using reference TRBV5-1 and TRBJ1-1 for the parts outside the CDR3, the full variable domain is KAGVTQTPRYLIKTRGQQVTLSCSPISGHRSVSWYQQTPGQGLQFLFEYFSETQRNKGNFPGRFSGRQFSNSRSEMNVSTLELGDSALYLCASSPGHIFNTEAFFGQGTRLTVV.

This clone was seen more than once but under ten times. The chain joins TRBV13 to TRBJ2-1, with D uncertain. The CDR3 covers 14 residues. With 2 bases removed from V and 5 bases from J, the gap between germline ends came to 10 bases. CDR1 and CDR2 from the germline V gene are PRHDT and FYEKMQ (reference sequence). CDR3 sequence reads: CASSLSGLDNEQFF. CDR3 bases: TGTGCCAGCAGCTTATCAGGCCTCGACAATGAGCAGTTCTTC.

The CDR3: CASRGGPAGAARGGGYTF. The CDR3 region has the DNA TGTGCCAGCAGGGGTGGGCCGGCCGGTGCTGCCCGGGGTGGTGGCTACACCTTC. The chain uses TRBV7-9 and TRBJ1-2; D gene uncertain. Trimming took 6 bases from V and 7 from J, leaving 30 bases between them. Germline CDR1 is SEHNR and CDR2 is FQNEAQ (reference sequence). The CDR3 is 18 amino acids.

The chain couples TRBV7-2 to TRBJ2-1; D may be TRBD2 (6 bases). Germline V gene sequence: CDR1 SGHTA, CDR2 FQGNSA. Trimming cost V 5 bases and J 8 bases, with 19 bases left between them. This CDR3 is 15 amino acids long. The CDR3 bases are TGTGCCAGCAGCCTCCTGGCGGGGTGGGGGGATGAGCAGTTCTTC. It specifies CASSLLAGWGDEQFF. Supplemented by reference TRBV7-2 and TRBJ2-1, the full variable domain reads GAGVSQSPSNKVTEKGKDVELRCDPISGHTALYWYRQSLGQGLEFLIYFQGNSAPDKSGLPSDRFSAERTGGSVSTLTIQRTQQEDSAVYLCASSLLAGWGDEQFFGPGTRLTVL.

This clone was observed once. The chain carries TRBV28 and TRBJ1-1, with unresolved D. Deletions cut 5 bases from V and 0 bases from J, with 22 bases between. The germline V gene has CDR1 MDHEN and CDR2 SYDVKM. There are 18 residues in the CDR3. The CDR3 DNA is TGTGCCAGCAGTCCCACCTACCTAGCTCTAAGTCTGAACACTGAAGCTTTCTTT. It encodes CASSPTYLALSLNTEAFF.

This clone was observed a handful of times. The chain recombines TRBV6-5 with TRBJ2-7; perhaps TRBD2 as D (6 bases). Trimming took 0 bases from V and 7 from J, leaving 10 bases between them. Looked up from germline, CDR1 is MNHEY and CDR2 is SVGAGI. This CDR3 has 13 residues. As DNA, the CDR3 is TGTGCCAGCAGTTACTCATTAGGAGGGGAGCAGTACTTC. Its protein is CASSYSLGGEQYF.

The V and J genes are TRBV5-4 and TRBJ2-3; TRBD2 agrees at 16 bases. The CDR3 contains 18 residues. Germline assignment: CDR1 SGHNT and CDR2 YYREEE (reference sequence). Losses at the gene ends were 4 bases for V and 2 bases for J; bases not matched to a gene: 7. The CDR3 region has the DNA TGTGCCAGCAGCCCTCCGGGACTAGCGGGAGGGTTCACAGATACGCAGTATTTT. It yields the protein CASSPPGLAGGFTDTQYF. Looking up the rest from reference TRBV5-4 and TRBJ2-3 gives the full variable domain: ETGVTQSPTHLIKTRGQQVTLRCSSQSGHNTVSWYQQALGQGPQFIFQYYREEENGRGNFPPRFSGLQFPNYSSELNVNALELDDSALYLCASSPPGLAGGFTDTQYFGPGTRLTVL.

The genes are TRBV7-9 and TRBJ2-1; tentatively, D is TRBD2 (6 bases). Per germline, CDR1 SEHNR and CDR2 FQNEAQ (reference sequence). The CDR3 covers 16 residues. With 1 base removed from V and 5 bases from J, the gap between germline ends came to 15 bases. CDR3 DNA sequence: TGTGCCAGCAGCTTAGACCAGGGACTGGCAGACAATGAGCAGTTCTTC. Amino acids: CASSLDQGLADNEQFF.

V is TRBV28 and J is TRBJ2-2; 7 positions agree with TRBD2. The trim removed 1 base at V and 4 bases at J, leaving 6 bases unmatched. In germline, CDR1 is MDHEN, CDR2 SYDVKM. This CDR3 is built from 16 residues. The CDR3 is CASSLFASGSTGELFF. CDR3 bases: TGTGCCAGCAGTTTATTTGCTAGCGGTAGCACCGGGGAGCTGTTTTTT.

The chain recombines TRBV11-3 with TRBJ2-3; 7 bases match TRBD2. Looked up from germline, CDR1 is SGHNT and CDR2 is YENEEA. The CDR3 length is 17 residues. V shed 3 bases and J 0 bases; nucleotides not matched to a gene: 9. The chain's CDR3 is CASSLGGGTSSTDTQYF. Written as DNA, the CDR3 is TGTGCCAGCAGCTTGGGGGGGGGAACCTCTAGCACAGATACGCAGTATTTT. Drawing the rest from reference TRBV11-3 and TRBJ2-3, the complete variable domain is EAGVVQSPRYKIIEKKQPVAFWCNPISGHNTLYWYLQNLGQGPELLIRYENEEAVDDSQLPKDRFSAERLKGVDSTLKIQPAELGDSAVYLCASSLGGGTSSTDTQYFGPGTRLTVL.

The chain links TRBV28 to TRBJ1-3; D ambiguous. Germline CDR1 is MDHEN and CDR2 is SYDVKM. V was clipped by 7 bases and J by 2 bases, with 12 bases between them. CDR3 size: 14 residues. Here the CDR3 reads CASTVSTAGNTIYF. Here the CDR3 DNA reads TGTGCCAGCACAGTATCAACAGCTGGAAACACCATATATTTT.

V usage is TRBV7-9 and J usage is TRBJ1-4; tentatively, D is TRBD1 (5 bases). V dropped 5 bases and J dropped 2 bases, with 18 bases sitting between them. This CDR3 spans 17 amino acids. Germline CDR1 and CDR2: SEHNR and FQNEAQ (reference sequence). The CDR3 region is CASSPFWRGSTNEKLFF. CDR3 DNA: TGTGCCAGCAGCCCGTTTTGGAGGGGCTCCACTAATGAAAAACTGTTTTTT.

The chain has TRBV27 and TRBJ1-1, with D hard to call. Looked up from germline, CDR1 is MNHEY and CDR2 is SMNVEV (reference sequence). This CDR3 spans 18 amino acids. Trimming shortened V by 2 bases and J by 1 base, and 20 bases separated the two germline ends. The CDR3 here is CASSLIPRTYSSNTEAFF. CDR3 DNA: TGTGCCAGCAGTTTAATCCCCCGGACTTATTCTTCGAACACTGAAGCTTTCTTT.

This chain uses TRBV11-3 with TRBJ2-7; 11 positions agree with TRBD2. The CDR3 runs to 15 residues. Germline trimming cut 2 bases from V and 1 base from J; bases unmatched to any gene: 1. Germline V gene data show CDR1 as SGHNT and CDR2 as YENEEA. This CDR3 is CASSLSSGRSYEQYF. The DNA of the CDR3 is TGTGCCAGCAGCTTATCTAGCGGGAGGTCCTACGAGCAGTACTTC.

V and J are TRBV5-5 and TRBJ1-5; 7 bases match TRBD1. Germline V CDR1 and CDR2: SGHKS, YYEKEE (reference sequence). Losses at the gene ends were 4 bases for V and 3 bases for J; bases not matched to a gene: 7. The CDR3 sequence is 15 residues long. The CDR3 sequence is CASSGGTAPNQPQHF. The DNA of the CDR3 is TGTGCCAGCAGCGGCGGGACAGCCCCCAATCAGCCCCAGCATTTT.

The V call is TRBV7-2, the J call TRBJ2-5; 8 positions agree with TRBD2. There are 17 residues in the CDR3. With V trimmed by 1 base and J by 2 bases, 9 bases remained unmatched. Germline V gives CDR1 SGHTA, CDR2 FQGNSA. The CDR3 coding sequence is TGTGCCAGCAGCTTAGGATCCGGCGGGAGGAGTCAAGAGACCCAGTACTTC. Translation: CASSLGSGGRSQETQYF.

Only one count was recorded for this clone. The chain links TRBV4-1 to TRBJ1-2, with 8 bases identical to TRBD1. Germline V gene sequence: CDR1 MGHRA, CDR2 YSYEKL. This CDR3 has 15 residues. The V segment lost 0 bases and the J segment 4 bases; nucleotides outside the gene matches: 4. The CDR3 sequence is CASSQEDRASYGYTF. In nucleotides, the CDR3 is TGCGCCAGCAGCCAAGAGGACAGGGCCAGCTATGGCTACACCTTC.